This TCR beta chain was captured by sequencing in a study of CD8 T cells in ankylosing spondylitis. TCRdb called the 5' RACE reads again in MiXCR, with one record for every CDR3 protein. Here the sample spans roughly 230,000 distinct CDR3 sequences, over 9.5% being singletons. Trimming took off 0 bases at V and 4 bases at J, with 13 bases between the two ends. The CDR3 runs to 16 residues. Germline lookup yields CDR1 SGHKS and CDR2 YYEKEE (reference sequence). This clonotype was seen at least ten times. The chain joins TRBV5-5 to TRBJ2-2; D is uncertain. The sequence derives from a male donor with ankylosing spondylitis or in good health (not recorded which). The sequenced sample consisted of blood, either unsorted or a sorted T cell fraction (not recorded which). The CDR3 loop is CASSLGKTSFTGELFF. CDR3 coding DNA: TGTGCCAGCAGCTTGGGCAAGACTTCATTCACCGGGGAGCTGTTTTTT.